This record concerns one TCR beta chain sequence. Its antigen is not identified. This sample was taken from a study of cytomegalovirus exposure and HLA in healthy donors. Study findings and constraints: In an earlier analysis, most TCR beta V segments were productive about 87% or about 30% of the time. A later analysis, which compared TCR beta chains of equal frequency, found the HLA-associated ones more clonally expanded. Specificity of a few CMV-associated chains for CMV antigens was verified in vitro.

This CDR3 spans 13 amino acids. With 8 bases removed from V and 6 bases from J, the gap between germline ends came to 16 bases. Germline V CDR1 and CDR2: MNHNS, SASEGT. Primers: 60 Vbeta forward and 13 Jbeta reverse. In the authors' workflow: About 83 million unique TCR beta chains, 9.5 million to 14 million shared, were counted in a later analysis. This table comes from immunoSEQ multiplex PCR, and its TCRdb copy is limited to in-frame clones, with some not included. The V and J calls and clone size come from that table; D and trimming were worked out from the DNA. This sample yields 100,000 to 120,000 clones, of which under 85% are seen a single time; approximately 2% belongs to the top ten.

The sequencing input was PBMCs. The clonotype originates from a man aged 25-45 years in good health and CMV-seronegative. The chain employs TRBV6-1 and TRBJ1-2; D is possibly TRBD1 (6 bases). The CDR3 DNA sequence: TGTGCCAGCGAGGAACAGGGACGTGATGGCTACACCTTC. Translating it yields CASEEQGRDGYTF.